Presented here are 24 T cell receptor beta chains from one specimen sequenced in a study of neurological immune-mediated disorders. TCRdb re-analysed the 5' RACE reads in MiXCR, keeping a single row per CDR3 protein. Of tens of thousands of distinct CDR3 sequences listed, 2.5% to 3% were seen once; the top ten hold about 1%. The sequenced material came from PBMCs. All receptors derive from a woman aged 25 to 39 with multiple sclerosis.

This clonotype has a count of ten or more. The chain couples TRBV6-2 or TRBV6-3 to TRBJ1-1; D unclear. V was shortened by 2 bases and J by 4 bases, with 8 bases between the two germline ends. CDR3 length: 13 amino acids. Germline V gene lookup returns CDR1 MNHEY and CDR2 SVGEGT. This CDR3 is CASSYAGSTEAFF. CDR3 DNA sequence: TGTGCCAGCAGTTACGCGGGGTCCACTGAAGCTTTCTTT.

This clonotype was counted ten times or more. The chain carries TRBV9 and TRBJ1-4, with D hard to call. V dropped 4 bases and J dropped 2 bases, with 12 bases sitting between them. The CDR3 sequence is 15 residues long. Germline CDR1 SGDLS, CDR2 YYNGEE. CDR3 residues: CASSPALGTNEKLFF. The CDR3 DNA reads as TGTGCCAGCAGCCCTGCTTTGGGGACTAATGAAAAACTGTTTTTT.

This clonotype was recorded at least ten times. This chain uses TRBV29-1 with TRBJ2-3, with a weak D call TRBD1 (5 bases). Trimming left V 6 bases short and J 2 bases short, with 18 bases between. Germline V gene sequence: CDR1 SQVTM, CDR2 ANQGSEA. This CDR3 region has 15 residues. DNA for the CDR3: TGCAGCGTGATATGGGGCTCTTCCCCCACAGATACGCAGTATTTT. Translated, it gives CSVIWGSSPTDTQYF.

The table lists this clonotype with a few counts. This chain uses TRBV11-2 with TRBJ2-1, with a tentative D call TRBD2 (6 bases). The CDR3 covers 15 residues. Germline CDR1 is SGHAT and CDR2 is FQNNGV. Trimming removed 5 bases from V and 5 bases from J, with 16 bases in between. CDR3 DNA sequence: TGTGCCAGCAGCCGACCCCGGGACTTCAACAATGAGCAGTTCTTC. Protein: CASSRPRDFNNEQFF.

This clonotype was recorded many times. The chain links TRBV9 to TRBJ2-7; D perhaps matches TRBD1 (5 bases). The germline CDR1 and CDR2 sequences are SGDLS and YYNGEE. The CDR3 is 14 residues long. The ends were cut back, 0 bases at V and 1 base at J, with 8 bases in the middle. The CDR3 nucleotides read TGTGCCAGCAGCGTAGCTGGGGCGTCCTACGAGCAGTACTTC. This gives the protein CASSVAGASYEQYF.

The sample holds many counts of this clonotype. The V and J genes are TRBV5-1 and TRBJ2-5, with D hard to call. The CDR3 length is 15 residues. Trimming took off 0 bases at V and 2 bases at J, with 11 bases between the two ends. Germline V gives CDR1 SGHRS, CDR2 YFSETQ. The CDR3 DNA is TGCGCCAGCAGCTTGGTAGTTGGTGGTCAAGAGACCCAGTACTTC. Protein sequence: CASSLVVGGQETQYF.

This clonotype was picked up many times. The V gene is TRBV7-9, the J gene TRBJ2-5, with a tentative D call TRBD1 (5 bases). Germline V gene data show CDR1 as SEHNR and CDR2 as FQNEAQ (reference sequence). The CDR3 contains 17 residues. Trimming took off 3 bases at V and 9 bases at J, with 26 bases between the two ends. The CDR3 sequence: CASSFTPALRGELAQYF. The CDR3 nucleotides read TGTGCCAGCAGCTTCACCCCGGCTCTTAGGGGCGAGTTGGCCCAGTACTTC.

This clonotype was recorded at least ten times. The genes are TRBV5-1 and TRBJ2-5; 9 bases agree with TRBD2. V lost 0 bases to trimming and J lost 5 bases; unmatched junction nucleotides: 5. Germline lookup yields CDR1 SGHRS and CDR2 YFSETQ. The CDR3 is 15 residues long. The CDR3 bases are TGCGCCAGCAGCTTGGCCCTTAGCGGGAGCGAGACCCAGTACTTC. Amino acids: CASSLALSGSETQYF.

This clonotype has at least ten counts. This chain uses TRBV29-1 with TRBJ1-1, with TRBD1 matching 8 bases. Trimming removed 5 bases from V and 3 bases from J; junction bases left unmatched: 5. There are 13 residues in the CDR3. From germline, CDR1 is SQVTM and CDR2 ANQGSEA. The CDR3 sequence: CSVREQGDTEAFF. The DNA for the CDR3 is TGCAGCGTTAGAGAACAGGGGGACACTGAAGCTTTCTTT.

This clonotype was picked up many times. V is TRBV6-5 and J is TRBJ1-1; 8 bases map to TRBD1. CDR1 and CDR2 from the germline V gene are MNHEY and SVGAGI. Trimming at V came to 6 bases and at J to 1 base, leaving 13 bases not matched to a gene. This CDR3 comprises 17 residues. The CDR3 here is CASRPPRQGMANTEAFF. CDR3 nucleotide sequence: TGTGCCAGCAGACCACCCCGACAGGGGATGGCGAACACTGAAGCTTTCTTT.

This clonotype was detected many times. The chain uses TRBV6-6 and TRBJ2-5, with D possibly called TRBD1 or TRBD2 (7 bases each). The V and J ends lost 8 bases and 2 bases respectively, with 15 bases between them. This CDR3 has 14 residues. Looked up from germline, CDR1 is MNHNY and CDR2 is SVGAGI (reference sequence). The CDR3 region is CASAGGGRQETQYF. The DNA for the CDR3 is TGTGCCAGCGCAGGGGGAGGGAGGCAAGAGACCCAGTACTTC.

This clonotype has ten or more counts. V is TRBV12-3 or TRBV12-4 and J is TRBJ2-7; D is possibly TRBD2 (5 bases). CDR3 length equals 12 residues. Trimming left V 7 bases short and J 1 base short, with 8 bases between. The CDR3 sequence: CASNGGSYEQYF. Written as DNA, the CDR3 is TGTGCCAGCAACGGCGGGTCCTACGAGCAGTACTTC.

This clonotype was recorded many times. The CDR3 nucleotides are TGTGCCAGCAGTTACTCGGCCAGGGGCGATCAGCCCCAGCATTTT. Amino acids: CASSYSARGDQPQHF. The chain links TRBV6-5 to TRBJ1-5, with D possibly matching TRBD1 (6 bases). The CDR3 contains 15 residues. V shed 0 bases and J shed 5 bases, with 11 bases lying between them. Germline CDR1 MNHEY, CDR2 SVGAGI.

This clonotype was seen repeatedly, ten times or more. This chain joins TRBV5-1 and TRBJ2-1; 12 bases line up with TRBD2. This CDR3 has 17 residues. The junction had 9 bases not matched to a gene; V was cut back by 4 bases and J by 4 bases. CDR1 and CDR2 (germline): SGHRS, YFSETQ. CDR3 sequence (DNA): TGCGCCAGCAGCCCCCGCCCGACTAGCGGGAGTTACAATGAGCAGTTCTTC. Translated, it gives CASSPRPTSGSYNEQFF.

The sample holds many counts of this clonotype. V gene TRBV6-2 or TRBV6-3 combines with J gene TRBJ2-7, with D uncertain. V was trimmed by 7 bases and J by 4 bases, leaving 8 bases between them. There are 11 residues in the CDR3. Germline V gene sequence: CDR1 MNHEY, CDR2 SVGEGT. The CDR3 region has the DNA TGTGCCAGCACGTACGGGTACGAGCAGTACTTC. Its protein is CASTYGYEQYF.

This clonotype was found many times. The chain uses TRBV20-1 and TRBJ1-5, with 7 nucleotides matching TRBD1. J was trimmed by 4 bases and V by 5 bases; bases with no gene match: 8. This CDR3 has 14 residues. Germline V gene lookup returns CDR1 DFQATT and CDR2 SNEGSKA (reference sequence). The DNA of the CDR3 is TGCAGTGCTGGAAGACAGGGTGGTAATCAGCCCCAGCATTTT. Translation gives CSAGRQGGNQPQHF.

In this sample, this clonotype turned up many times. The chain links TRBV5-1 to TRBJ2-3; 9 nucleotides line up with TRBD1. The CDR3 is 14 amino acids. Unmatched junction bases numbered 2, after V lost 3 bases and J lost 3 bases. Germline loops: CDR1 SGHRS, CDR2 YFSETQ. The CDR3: CASSWDRVTDTQYF. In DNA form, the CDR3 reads TGCGCCAGCAGCTGGGACAGGGTAACAGATACGCAGTATTTT.

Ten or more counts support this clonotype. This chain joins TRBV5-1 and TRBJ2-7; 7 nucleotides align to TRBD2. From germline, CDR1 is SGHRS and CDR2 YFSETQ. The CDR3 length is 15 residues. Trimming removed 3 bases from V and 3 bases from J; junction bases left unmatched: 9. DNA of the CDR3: TGCGCCAGCAGCTCCGAACCGGGGGGTCACTACGAGCAGTACTTC. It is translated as CASSSEPGGHYEQYF. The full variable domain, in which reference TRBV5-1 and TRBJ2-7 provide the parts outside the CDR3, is KAGVTQTPRYLIKTRGQQVTLSCSPISGHRSVSWYQQTPGQGLQFLFEYFSETQRNKGNFPGRFSGRQFSNSRSEMNVSTLELGDSALYLCASSSEPGGHYEQYFGPGTRLTVT.

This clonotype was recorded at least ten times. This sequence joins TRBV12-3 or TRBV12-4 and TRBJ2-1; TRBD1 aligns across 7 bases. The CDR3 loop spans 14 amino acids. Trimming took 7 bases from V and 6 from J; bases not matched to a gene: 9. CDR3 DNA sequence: TGTGCCAGCATCACCGGGACAGTGGGCAATGAGCAGTTCTTC. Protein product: CASITGTVGNEQFF.

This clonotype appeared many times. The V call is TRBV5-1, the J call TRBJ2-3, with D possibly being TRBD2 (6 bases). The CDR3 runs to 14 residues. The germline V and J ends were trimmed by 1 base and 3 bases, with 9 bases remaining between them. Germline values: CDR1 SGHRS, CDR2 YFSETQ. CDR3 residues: CASSLTGVTDTQYF. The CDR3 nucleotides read TGCGCCAGCAGCTTGACGGGAGTGACAGATACGCAGTATTTT.

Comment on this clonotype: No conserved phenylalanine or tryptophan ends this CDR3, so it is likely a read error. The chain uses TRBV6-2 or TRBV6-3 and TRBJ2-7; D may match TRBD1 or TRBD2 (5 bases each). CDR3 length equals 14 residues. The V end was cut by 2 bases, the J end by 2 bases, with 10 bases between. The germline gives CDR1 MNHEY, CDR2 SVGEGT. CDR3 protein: CASSYGDQTYEQYC. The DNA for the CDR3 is TGTGCCAGCAGTTACGGGGACCAGACCTACGAGCAGTACTGC.

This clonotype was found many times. CDR3 sequence reads: CATSRDSSGTTGYF. The DNA of the CDR3 is TGTGCCACCAGCAGAGATTCTAGCGGGACCACGGGGTACTTC. The chain couples TRBV15 to TRBJ2-7; TRBD2 matches 9 bases. The V and J ends lost 0 bases and 12 bases, in that order; junction bases with no gene match: 9. CDR1 and CDR2 from the germline V gene are LNHNV and YYDKDF (reference sequence). This CDR3 comprises 14 residues.

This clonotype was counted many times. The CDR3 DNA is TGCAGTGCTAGAGCTCGAAGGCTAGCAGATACGCAGTATTTT. Translating gives CSARARRLADTQYF. The chain links TRBV20-1 to TRBJ2-3, with D unresolved. V lost 1 base to trimming and J lost 4 bases, with 12 bases between them. Looked up from germline, CDR1 is DFQATT and CDR2 is SNEGSKA (reference sequence). This CDR3 region has 14 residues.

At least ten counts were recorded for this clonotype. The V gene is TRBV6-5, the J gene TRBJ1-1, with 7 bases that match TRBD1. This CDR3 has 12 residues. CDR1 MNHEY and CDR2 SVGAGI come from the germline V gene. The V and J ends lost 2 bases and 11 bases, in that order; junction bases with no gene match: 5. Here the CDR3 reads CASSYGTARAFF. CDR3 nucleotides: TGTGCCAGCAGTTACGGGACAGCCAGGGCTTTCTTT.